The source of this T cell receptor (beta chain) is a study of tumour-infiltrating T cells in Burkitt lymphoma. This CDR3 has 14 amino acids. Per the germline V gene, CDR1 is SGDLS and CDR2 is YYNGEE. The V and J ends lost 4 bases and 3 bases, in that order; junction bases with no gene match: 4. Measured with immunoSEQ multiplex PCR; TCRdb has only the in-frame clones, and not every one. The sample has several thousand clones, around 15% seen once. This clone was detected only a few times. Sequencing was performed on tumor tissue. The origin of this receptor is a human donor with Burkitt lymphoma. The V gene is TRBV9, the J gene TRBJ1-1; 9 nucleotides match TRBD1. The CDR3, as DNA: TGTGCCAGCAGCCGGACAGGGGCATACACTGAAGCTTTCTTT. Its translation: CASSRTGAYTEAFF.